Reported below is one TCR beta chain. The final CDR3 position lacks the conserved phenylalanine or tryptophan, pointing to a likely read error. The DNA is omitted, as the CDR3 cannot be located on it reliably, and the CDR3 follows TCRdb's listing. This sample is drawn from a study of cytomegalovirus exposure and HLA in healthy donors. Germline V lookup: CDR1 SGHTA, CDR2 FQGNSA. The CDR3 adds up to 12 amino acids, both ends counted. It was with 60 Vbeta and 13 Jbeta primers that the PCR ran. Profiling relied on immunoSEQ multiplex PCR, and the TCRdb table lists in-frame clones only, not all of them. The repertoire holds fewer than 150,000 clones, with 75% to 80% as singletons.

This chain links TRBV7-2 with TRBJ1-2; the table's D call of TRBD1 was not tested on the DNA. The receptor comes from a woman aged 50 to 60 in good health and CMV-seronegative. The sequenced material came from PBMCs. CDR3 protein: CASSLIRGTPQI.